One sample yielded the 18 T cell receptor beta chains listed below, sequenced in a study of cytomegalovirus exposure and HLA in healthy donors. Amplification used 60 Vbeta primers and 13 Jbeta primers. TCRdb's table, derived via immunoSEQ multiplex PCR, lists solely in-frame clones and lacks some. Of some 140,000 clones in the sample, around 80% were seen once. The sequenced sample consisted of PBMCs. Source of these receptors: a man between 25 and 39 years old in good health and CMV-seropositive.

This sequence joins TRBV7-8 and TRBJ2-5; D is possibly TRBD2 (6 bases). The DNA end is more similar to TRBJ2-7, so the J call may be wrong. Looked up from germline, CDR1 is SGHVS and CDR2 is FQNEAQ. The CDR3 runs to 14 residues. In DNA form, the CDR3 reads TGTGCCAGCTCCCCACTCGCGGGGTCCTACGAGCAGTACTTC. Translated, it gives CASSPLAGSYEQYF.

CDR3 nucleotide sequence: TGTGCCAGCAGCTTAAACAGGGCGAACACTGAAGCTTTCTTT. Translating it yields CASSLNRANTEAFF. The chain recombines TRBV11-1 with TRBJ1-1, with D perhaps TRBD1 (6 bases). There are 14 residues in the CDR3. The germline V gene encodes CDR1 SGHAT and CDR2 FQDESV (reference sequence). The V gene lost 2 bases and the J gene lost 1 base, with 8 bases spanning the gap.

This clone was detected only a few times. The V and J genes are TRBV19 and TRBJ2-5; 10 bases match TRBD2. This CDR3 has 15 residues. The trim removed 3 bases at V and 5 bases at J, leaving 6 bases unmatched. From germline, CDR1 is LNHDA and CDR2 SQIVND (reference sequence). The CDR3 loop reads CASSISSGRAETQYF. The CDR3 DNA follows: TGTGCCAGTAGTATTTCGAGCGGGAGGGCGGAGACCCAGTACTTC.

This clone was counted between two and nine times. V gene TRBV28 combines with J gene TRBJ1-5, with D perhaps matching TRBD1 (6 bases). The length of the CDR3 is 13 residues. From germline, CDR1 is MDHEN and CDR2 SYDVKM. Trimming took off 3 bases at V and 7 bases at J, with 10 bases between the two ends. CDR3 sequence reads: CASSFRGGQPQHF. CDR3 bases: TGTGCCAGCAGTTTTAGGGGGGGCCAGCCCCAGCATTTT.

The chain combines TRBV25-1 with TRBJ2-2; D is possibly TRBD1 (7 bases). This CDR3 has 15 residues. With 1 base removed from V and 6 bases from J, the gap between germline ends came to 12 bases. CDR1 is MGHDK, CDR2 SYGVNS, per germline. CDR3 in DNA: TGTGCCAGCAGTGAATTCGGAGGGGGCCCCGGGGAGCTGTTTTTT. Translation: CASSEFGGGPGELFF. Based on the CDR3 plus reference TRBV25-1 and TRBJ2-2, the full variable domain is EADIYQTPRYLVIGTGKKITLECSQTMGHDKMYWYQQDPGMELHLIHYSYGVNSTEKGDLSSESTVSRIRTEHFPLTLESARPSHTSQYLCASSEFGGGPGELFFGEGSRLTVL.

The genes are TRBV7-2 and TRBJ1-2; D not certain. Germline CDR1 SGHTA, CDR2 FQGNSA. The CDR3 covers 14 residues. Between the trimmed V and J ends, which lost 0 bases and 1 base, there was a span of 6 bases. CDR3: CASSLAYNNYGYTF. The CDR3 DNA reads as TGTGCCAGCAGCTTAGCGTACAATAACTATGGCTACACCTTC.

The chain couples TRBV14 to TRBJ1-3; D is unresolved. With 3 bases removed from V and 2 bases from J, the gap between germline ends came to 17 bases. Germline V gives CDR1 SGHDN, CDR2 FVKESK. The CDR3 has 17 residues. DNA of the CDR3: TGTGCCAGCAGCCATCATTGTCAACAGACCCCTGGAAACACCATATATTTT. This codes for CASSHHCQQTPGNTIYF.

This clone was seen only once. V usage is TRBV18 and J usage is TRBJ2-1; 12 bases match TRBD2. This CDR3 is 14 amino acids long. Germline V gives CDR1 KGHSH, CDR2 LQKENI. With V trimmed by 2 bases and J by 10 bases, 3 bases remained unmatched. The CDR3 sequence is CASSPGTSGWEQFF. The CDR3 nucleotides read TGTGCCAGCTCACCAGGGACTAGCGGGTGGGAGCAGTTCTTC.

This clone was observed a single time. The rearrangement links TRBV29-1 to TRBJ2-3, with 8 bases fitting TRBD1. CDR3 length: 13 residues. CDR1 and CDR2 from the germline V gene are SQVTM and ANQGSEA. The V and J ends lost 5 bases and 2 bases, in that order; junction bases with no gene match: 3. The CDR3 region has the DNA TGCAGCGTTCACAGGGGGGTCACAGATACGCAGTATTTT. Amino acids: CSVHRGVTDTQYF.

This chain connects TRBV6-1 to TRBJ1-3, with 11 nucleotides matching TRBD1. The germline gives CDR1 MNHNS, CDR2 SASEGT. V trimming: 4 bases; J trimming: 3 bases; junction bases outside the gene matches: 11. CDR3 length: 18 amino acids. CDR3 sequence reads: CASSVIMGQGVNGNTIYF. The DNA of the CDR3 is TGTGCCAGCAGTGTGATTATGGGACAGGGGGTAAATGGAAACACCATATATTTT.

The V call is TRBV7-8, the J call TRBJ2-1, with TRBD2 matching 8 bases. Germline V CDR1 and CDR2: SGHVS, FQNEAQ. The ends lost 9 bases at V and 2 bases at J; junction bases unmatched: 6. This CDR3 spans 14 amino acids. CDR3 amino acids: CASSGTRTYNEQFF. In nucleotides, the CDR3 is TGTGCCAGTTCCGGGACTAGGACCTACAATGAGCAGTTCTTC.

This chain connects TRBV28 to TRBJ1-2; maybe TRBD1 (5 bases). The germline CDR1 and CDR2 sequences are MDHEN and SYDVKM. Trimming pared 8 bases from V and 7 bases from J, leaving 14 bases between. The length of the CDR3 is 12 residues. CDR3 sequence (DNA): TGTGCCAGCGCCCTAGGGGTCGGTGGCTACACCTTC. Translation gives CASALGVGGYTF.

V and J are TRBV19 and TRBJ2-3, with D unclear. V lost 1 base and J lost 4, with 9 bases in between. The germline V gene has CDR1 LNHDA and CDR2 SQIVND (reference sequence). The CDR3 loop spans 14 amino acids. In DNA, the CDR3 is TGTGCCAGTAGTATAGTTGGTCGGGCAGATACGCAGTATTTT. Its translation is CASSIVGRADTQYF.

The chain is built from TRBV5-1 and TRBJ2-7; 7 bases align to TRBD2. Germline lookup yields CDR1 SGHRS and CDR2 YFSETQ. The V segment lost 3 bases and the J segment 4 bases; nucleotides outside the gene matches: 10. The CDR3 runs to 15 residues. The CDR3 protein is CASSWGGSSEYEQYF. DNA for the CDR3: TGCGCCAGCAGCTGGGGCGGGAGTTCGGAGTACGAGCAGTACTTC.

This sequence joins TRBV5-4 and TRBJ2-7; 8 bases line up with TRBD1. The trim removed 4 bases at V and 2 bases at J, leaving 5 bases unmatched. Germline CDR1 SGHNT, CDR2 YYREEE (reference sequence). The CDR3 length is 14 residues. The CDR3 sequence is CASSRQGPTYEQYF. CDR3 sequence (DNA): TGTGCCAGCAGCAGACAGGGGCCGACCTACGAGCAGTACTTC.

This sequence joins TRBV27 and TRBJ2-2; D is undetermined. CDR1 and CDR2 from the germline V gene are MNHEY and SMNVEV (reference sequence). This CDR3 has 14 residues. The V gene lost 6 bases and the J gene lost 6 bases, with 14 bases spanning the gap. This CDR3 reads CASRRDLESGELFF. The DNA of the CDR3 is TGTGCCAGCAGGCGCGACTTAGAATCCGGGGAGCTGTTTTTT.

The V and J genes are TRBV30 and TRBJ1-3, with a possible D match to TRBD1 (5 bases). Germline CDR1 GTSNPN, CDR2 SVGIG (reference sequence). Trimming removed 1 base from V and 2 bases from J, with 9 bases in between. The CDR3 loop spans 14 amino acids. The CDR3 bases are TGTGCCTGGAGTGAAGGACAACCTGGAAACACCATATATTTT. Translated, it gives CAWSEGQPGNTIYF. Supplemented by reference TRBV30 and TRBJ1-3, the full variable domain reads SQTIHQWPATLVQPVGSPLSLECTVEGTSNPNLYWYRQAAGRGLQLLFYSVGIGQISSEVPQNLSASRPQDRQFILSSKKLLLSDSGFYLCAWSEGQPGNTIYFGEGSWLTVV.

The chain is built from TRBV7-2 and TRBJ1-4; TRBD1 aligns across 9 bases. Germline V CDR1 and CDR2: SGHTA, FQGNSA. The CDR3 sequence is 16 residues long. V trimming: 3 bases; J trimming: 4 bases; junction bases outside the gene matches: 6. The CDR3 bases are TGTGCCAGCAGCTTTTCCGGGACAGGGAATAATGAAAAACTGTTTTTT. Translation: CASSFSGTGNNEKLFF.